A single sample is the source of the 20 T cell receptor beta chains below, sequenced in a study of cytomegalovirus exposure and HLA in healthy donors (TCRdb year 2017). The library came from the immunoSEQ multiplex PCR assay. A mixture of 60 forward primers for TCR Vbeta segments and 13 reverse primers for TCR Jbeta segments was used in the multiplex PCR. Imported from immuneACCESS, the table was reduced by TCRdb to in-frame sequences with V and J called. These copies leave out some clones; in studies compared against another copy, an unresolved V gene accounts for under half, and the cause of the remainder is not known. In all, the sample holds about 69,000 clones, and about 80% of those were seen once. Of the sample, more than 2.5% falls within the top ten clones. Sequencing was done on a sample of PBMCs. All receptors come from a man between 18 and 29 years old in good health and CMV-seronegative.

The chain is built from TRBV5-1 and TRBJ2-7, with a possible D match to TRBD2 (5 bases). The CDR3 runs to 10 residues. Trimming removed 9 bases from V and 4 bases from J, with 8 bases in between. Germline V gene sequence: CDR1 SGHRS, CDR2 YFSETQ. CDR3 DNA: TGCGCCACAAAGCGGTACGAGCAGTACGTC. Its protein product is CATKRYEQYV.

This rearrangement joins TRBV19 to TRBJ1-5; no clear D gene. V was cut by 5 bases and J by 10 bases, with 12 bases left in between. CDR3 length: 12 amino acids. Per germline, CDR1 LNHDA and CDR2 SQIVND (reference sequence). The DNA of the CDR3 is TGTGCCAGTAGTCTCCGACACCTACCCCAGCATTTT. Encoded protein: CASSLRHLPQHF.

For the CDR3, the DNA is TGTGCCACCAGCAGAGAAGCGGGGGGGCCCATTGTCAATGAGCAGTTCTTC. It codes for CATSREAGGPIVNEQFF. V gene TRBV15 combines with J gene TRBJ2-1; TRBD2 matches at 10 bases. The CDR3 loop spans 17 amino acids. Germline-derived CDR1 and CDR2 are LNHNV and YYDKDF (reference sequence). The V and J ends lost 0 bases and 6 bases, in that order; junction bases with no gene match: 8. Combining the CDR3 with reference TRBV15 and TRBJ2-1 gives the whole variable domain DAMVIQNPRYQVTQFGKPVTLSCSQTLNHNVMYWYQQKSSQAPKLLFHYYDKDFNNEADTPDNFQSRRPNTSFCFLDIRSPGLGDTAMYLCATSREAGGPIVNEQFFGPGTRLTVL.

V and J are TRBV9 and TRBJ2-1; 13 positions match TRBD2. The CDR3 has 15 amino acids. The J segment lost 12 bases and the V segment lost 3 bases, leaving 9 bases of the junction unmatched. Germline values: CDR1 SGDLS, CDR2 YYNGEE. The CDR3 DNA is TGTGCCAGCAGCGCTACTAGCGGGGGGGCCAGCGGGCAGTTCTTC. It specifies CASSATSGGASGQFF. The entire variable domain, with the rest obtained from reference TRBV9 and TRBJ2-1, is as follows: DSGVTQTPKHLITATGQRVTLRCSPRSGDLSVYWYQQSLDQGLQFLIQYYNGEERAKGNILERFSAQQFPDLHSELNLSSLELGDSALYFCASSATSGGASGQFFGPGTRLTVL.

The CDR3 coding sequence is TGTGCCAGCAGTGACGTCCCAGCGGTACAAGAGACCCAGTACTTC. The encoded protein is CASSDVPAVQETQYF. The gene calls are TRBV2 and TRBJ2-5, with D perhaps matching TRBD2 (5 bases). Trimming pared 3 bases from V and 2 bases from J, leaving 13 bases between. CDR1 is SNHLY, CDR2 FYNNEI, per germline. CDR3 size: 15 residues.

CDR3 bases: TGTGCCACCGTTGCTGAGGAAGAAGCTTTCTTT. It is translated as CATVAEEEAFF. The rearrangement links TRBV10-3 to TRBJ1-1; D uncertain. The germline CDR1 and CDR2 sequences are ENHRY and SYGVKD. V was shortened by 10 bases and J by 8 bases, with 14 bases between the two germline ends. The CDR3 contains 11 residues.

This clone was counted only a few times. The gene calls are TRBV7-2 and TRBJ1-1; D unclear. In germline, CDR1 is SGHTA, CDR2 FQGNSA. Trimming removed 2 bases at V and 1 base at J, with 20 bases between. CDR3 length equals 18 residues. The CDR3: CASSLLARPPTRNTEAFF. DNA of the CDR3: TGTGCCAGCAGCTTACTGGCGCGGCCACCGACGAGGAACACTGAAGCTTTCTTT. Looking up the rest from reference TRBV7-2 and TRBJ1-1 gives the full variable domain: GAGVSQSPSNKVTEKGKDVELRCDPISGHTALYWYRQSLGQGLEFLIYFQGNSAPDKSGLPSDRFSAERTGGSVSTLTIQRTQQEDSAVYLCASSLLARPPTRNTEAFFGQGTRLTVV.

This chain uses TRBV18 with TRBJ2-7; the match to TRBD1 covers 9 bases. V gave up 2 bases and J gave up 2 bases; unmatched junction bases: 16. This CDR3 spans 19 amino acids. In germline, CDR1 is KGHSH, CDR2 LQKENI. CDR3 protein: CASSPVMTGGPVVTYEQYF. Written as DNA, the CDR3 is TGTGCCAGCTCACCAGTAATGACAGGGGGGCCTGTGGTGACCTACGAGCAGTACTTC.

V gene TRBV4-2 combines with J gene TRBJ1-2; perhaps TRBD1 as D (5 bases). The CDR3 runs to 16 residues. V was cut by 0 bases and J by 6 bases, with 17 bases left in between. The germline gives CDR1 LGHNA, CDR2 YNFKEQ. CDR3 sequence reads: CASSQEGGRIIDGYTF. DNA for the CDR3: TGTGCCAGCAGCCAAGAGGGGGGACGGATTATCGATGGCTACACCTTC.

V gene TRBV28 combines with J gene TRBJ2-5, with D unclear. TRBJ2-7 matches the DNA end more closely, so the J call is doubtful. Germline V gene data show CDR1 as MDHEN and CDR2 as SYDVKM. The CDR3 covers 12 residues. The CDR3 nucleotides are TGTGCCAGCAGTTTTTCTATTTACGAGCAGTACTTC. Residues: CASSFSIYEQYF.

This clone was found a few times. The CDR3 bases are TGCGCCAGCAGCTACGGACAGCACTCCTATGGCTACACCTTC. Residues: CASSYGQHSYGYTF. V usage is TRBV5-1 and J usage is TRBJ1-2; tentative D call: TRBD1 (6 bases). This CDR3 contains 14 residues. Germline V gene sequence: CDR1 SGHRS, CDR2 YFSETQ. Trimming left V 3 bases short and J 4 bases short, with 13 bases between.

This clone was detected only once. The chain recombines TRBV18 with TRBJ1-5; 9 positions agree with TRBD1. The CDR3 loop spans 14 amino acids. Germline lookup yields CDR1 KGHSH and CDR2 LQKENI. V lost 3 bases to trimming and J lost 5 bases; unmatched junction nucleotides: 2. This CDR3 reads CASSPGQGDQPQHF. Here the CDR3 DNA reads TGTGCCAGCTCACCGGGACAGGGAGATCAGCCCCAGCATTTT.

The gene calls are TRBV2 and TRBJ1-3, with D possibly TRBD1 on 6 matching bases. This CDR3 has 13 amino acids. V was cut by 4 bases and J by 2 bases, with 6 bases left in between. Per the germline V gene, CDR1 is SNHLY and CDR2 is FYNNEI. CDR3 loop: CASSGTAGNTIYF. CDR3 sequence (DNA): TGTGCCAGCAGTGGGACAGCTGGAAACACCATATATTTT.

The rearrangement links TRBV7-9 to TRBJ1-5; D gene uncertain. V gave up 4 bases and J gave up 6 bases, with 10 bases separating them. CDR3 length equals 13 residues. In germline, CDR1 is SEHNR, CDR2 FQNEAQ (reference sequence). In DNA, the CDR3 is TGTGCCAGCAGCTATCTAGCAGGTCAGCCCCAGCATTTT. Its translation: CASSYLAGQPQHF.

CDR3 in DNA: TGTGCCAGCAGTTCGAGGGCCAACATGGGGGATACGCAGTATTTT. Translation gives CASSSRANMGDTQYF. This sequence joins TRBV5-5 and TRBJ2-3; tentative D call: TRBD2 (5 bases). CDR1 is SGHKS and CDR2 is YYEKEE in the germline V gene (reference sequence). V shed 5 bases and J shed 6 bases, with 19 bases lying between them. The length of the CDR3 is 15 residues.

The chain couples TRBV10-3 to TRBJ1-2, with 7 nucleotides matching TRBD1. The CDR3 has 15 residues. The V and J ends lost 1 base and 2 bases, in that order; junction bases with no gene match: 4. Germline V lookup: CDR1 ENHRY, CDR2 SYGVKD. The CDR3 DNA reads as TGTGCCATCAGTGAGTTACAGGGGTTCAACTATGGCTACACCTTC. It translates to CAISELQGFNYGYTF.

CDR3 bases: TGTGCCAGCAGCACCCGGACAGGTGAATACGAGCAGTACGTC. This codes for CASSTRTGEYEQYV. The V call is TRBV7-8, the J call TRBJ2-7; TRBD1 matches 7 bases. Germline V gene lookup returns CDR1 SGHVS and CDR2 FQNEAQ. The CDR3 runs to 14 residues. The trim removed 5 bases at V and 4 bases at J, leaving 8 bases unmatched.

The chain recombines TRBV27 with TRBJ2-1; 10 bases match TRBD2. Germline CDR1 and CDR2: MNHEY and SMNVEV (reference sequence). This CDR3 is built from 16 residues. The ends lost 7 bases at V and 6 bases at J; junction bases unmatched: 12. CDR3 in DNA: TGTGCCAGCAACCTAATCCCTAGCGGGGGAGTCAATGAGCAGTTCTTC. Translating gives CASNLIPSGGVNEQFF.

This clone was observed a few times. The V gene is TRBV5-1, the J gene TRBJ2-5; tentative D call: TRBD2 (6 bases). The V gene lost 0 bases and the J gene lost 4 bases, with 10 bases spanning the gap. CDR1 and CDR2 (germline): SGHRS, YFSETQ. The CDR3 is 14 residues long. As DNA, the CDR3 is TGCGCCAGCAGCTTGGCCGGGGGTGGAGAGACCCAGTACTTC. It encodes CASSLAGGGETQYF.

The V and J genes are TRBV5-4 and TRBJ1-1; TRBD1 aligns across 9 bases. Trimming at V came to 4 bases and at J to 5 bases, leaving 6 bases not matched to a gene. Germline assignment: CDR1 SGHNT and CDR2 YYREEE (reference sequence). The length of the CDR3 is 14 residues. The CDR3 loop is CASSRRDRVTEAFF. The CDR3 nucleotides are TGTGCCAGCAGCCGCCGGGACAGGGTAACTGAAGCTTTCTTT. The entire variable domain, with the rest obtained from reference TRBV5-4 and TRBJ1-1, is as follows: ETGVTQSPTHLIKTRGQQVTLRCSSQSGHNTVSWYQQALGQGPQFIFQYYREEENGRGNFPPRFSGLQFPNYSSELNVNALELDDSALYLCASSRRDRVTEAFFGQGTRLTVV.